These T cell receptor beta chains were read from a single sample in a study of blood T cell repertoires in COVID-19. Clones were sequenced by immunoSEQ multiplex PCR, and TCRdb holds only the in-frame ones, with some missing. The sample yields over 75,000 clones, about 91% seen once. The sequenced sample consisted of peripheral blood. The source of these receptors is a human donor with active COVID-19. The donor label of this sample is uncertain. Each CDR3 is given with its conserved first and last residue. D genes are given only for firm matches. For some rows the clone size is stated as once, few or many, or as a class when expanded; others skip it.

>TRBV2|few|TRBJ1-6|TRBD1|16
TGTGCCAGCAGTGACAGGGGGAGCTCCTATAATTCACCCCTCCACTTT
CASSDRGSSYNSPLHF
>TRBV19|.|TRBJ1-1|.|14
TGTGCCAGTAGTCACAGCTTATCTAACACTGAAGCTTTCTTT
CASSHSLSNTEAFF
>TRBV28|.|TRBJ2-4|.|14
TGTGCCAGCAGTGGAGGGACGGCGAAAAACATTCAGTACTTC
CASSGGTAKNIQYF
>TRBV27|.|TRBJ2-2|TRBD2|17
TGTGCCAGCAGTTTAGAGAACCGGGGGGGCTGGACCGGGGAGCTGTTTTTT
CASSLENRGGWTGELFF
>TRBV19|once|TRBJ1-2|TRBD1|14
TGTGCCAGTAGCCTTACCGGGACAGGGAAAGGCTACACCTTC
CASSLTGTGKGYTF
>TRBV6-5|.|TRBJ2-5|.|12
TGTGCCAGCACCTGGGACTTGGAGACCCAGTACTTC
CASTWDLETQYF
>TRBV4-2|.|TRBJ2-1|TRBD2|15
TGTGCCAGCAGACCGAGCGGGGGGTCCTACAATGAGCAGTTCTTC
CASRPSGGSYNEQFF
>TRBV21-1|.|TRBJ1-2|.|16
TGTGCCAGCAGCAAAATTGGCACAGGGTCGGGCGAGGGCTACACCTTC
CASSKIGTGSGEGYTF
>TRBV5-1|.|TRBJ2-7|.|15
TGCGCCAGCAGCTTGGCCCCGGCTAGCTCCTACGAGCAGTACTTC
CASSLAPASSYEQYF
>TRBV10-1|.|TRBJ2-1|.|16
TGCGCCAGCAGTGATGAAGCGGGTGCCTCCTACAATGAGCAGTTCTTC
CASSDEAGASYNEQFF
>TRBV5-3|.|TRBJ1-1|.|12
TGTGCCAGAAGCCTGGGAAAGAGTGAAGCTTTCTTT
CARSLGKSEAFF
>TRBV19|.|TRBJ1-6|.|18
TGTGCCAGTAACCAAAATCGGGGAGGCAGCTCCTATAATTCACCCCTCCACTTT
CASNQNRGGSSYNSPLHF
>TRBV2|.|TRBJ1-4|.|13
TGTGCCAGCAGTCACAGGGATACGGAAAAACTGTTTTTT
CASSHRDTEKLFF
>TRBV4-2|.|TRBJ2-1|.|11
TGTGCCAGCAGCCCTGGGCAATACCAGTTCTTC
CASSPGQYQFF
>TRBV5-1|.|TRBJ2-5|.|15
TGCGCCAGCAGCCCCCAGGTTTCGGTACAAGAGACCCAGTACTTC
CASSPQVSVQETQYF
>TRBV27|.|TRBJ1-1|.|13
TGTGCCAGCAGCCCCAGGGCGCTCACTGAAGCTTTCTTT
CASSPRALTEAFF
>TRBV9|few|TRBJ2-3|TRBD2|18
TGTGCCAGCAGCGCGGATGGACTAGCGGGGGGACTTCAGGATACGCAGTATTTT
CASSADGLAGGLQDTQYF
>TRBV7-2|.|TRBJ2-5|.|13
TGTGCCAGCAGCTTAGCCCGCGAAGAGACCCAGTACTTC
CASSLAREETQYF
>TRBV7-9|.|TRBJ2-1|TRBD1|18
TGTGCCAGCAGCGCCAAAACAGGGGGCGCAACCCATTACAATGAGCAGTTCTTC
CASSAKTGGATHYNEQFF
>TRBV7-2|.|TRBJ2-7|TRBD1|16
TGTGCCAGCAGCTTAGCTTCCGGGACAGGGACCTACGAGCAGTACTTC
CASSLASGTGTYEQYF
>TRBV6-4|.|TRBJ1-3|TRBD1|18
TGTGCCCCAACTAGGTCCCGGGACAGGGCTCACTCTGGAAACACCATATATTTT
CAPTRSRDRAHSGNTIYF
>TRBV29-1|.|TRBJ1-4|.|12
TGCAGCGCTAGACAGGACGATGAAAAACTGTTTTTT
CSARQDDEKLFF
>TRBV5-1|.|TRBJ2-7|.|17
TGCGCCAGCAGCTTCGGTCTTGTGGCGGGTCGACCCTACGAGCAGTACTTC
CASSFGLVAGRPYEQYF
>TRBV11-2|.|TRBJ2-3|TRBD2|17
TGTGCCAGCAGCCCCGGGACTAGCGGAATACGCACAGATACGCAGTATTTT
CASSPGTSGIRTDTQYF
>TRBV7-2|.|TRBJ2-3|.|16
TGTGCCAGCAGCTCGCGTGGTCAGACATACACAGATACGCAGTATTTT
CASSSRGQTYTDTQYF
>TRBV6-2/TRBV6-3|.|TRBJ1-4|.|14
TGTGCCAGCAGTTCCTACATCGGGAGGGAAAAACTGTTTTTT
CASSSYIGREKLFF
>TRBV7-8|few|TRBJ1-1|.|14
TGTGCCAGCAGCTCTGCAGGGGTGAGCACTGAAGCTTTCTTT
CASSSAGVSTEAFF
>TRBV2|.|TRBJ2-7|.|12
TGTGCCAGCAGTGAAGCGGTCCAGTACCGGTACTTC
CASSEAVQYRYF
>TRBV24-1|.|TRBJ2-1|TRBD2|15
TGTGCCACCAGTGATGCGAGCGGGGGGTACAATGAGCAGTTCTTC
CATSDASGGYNEQFF
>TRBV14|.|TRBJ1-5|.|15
TGTGCCAGCAGCCAAGTGGCAGGGGTTCACCAGCCCCAGCATTTT
CASSQVAGVHQPQHF
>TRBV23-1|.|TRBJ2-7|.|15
TGCGCCAGCAGTCAACCGCCAGGGTGTGCATACGAGCAGTACTTC
CASSQPPGCAYEQYF
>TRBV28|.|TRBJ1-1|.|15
TGTGCCAGCAGTTCCGCGACCGGGAGCTACACTGAAGCTTTCTTT
CASSSATGSYTEAFF
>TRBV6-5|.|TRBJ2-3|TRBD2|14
TGTGCCAGCAGCTCCATGGCGGGGGGGCCTCCGCAGTATTTT
CASSSMAGGPPQYF
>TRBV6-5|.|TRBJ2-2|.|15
TGTGCCACCACCGGCCCGCCCCGGGGCACCGGGGAGCTGTTTTTT
CATTGPPRGTGELFF
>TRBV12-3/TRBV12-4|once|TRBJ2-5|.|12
TGTGCCAGCAGCCATTCGGTAGAGACCCAGTACTTC
CASSHSVETQYF
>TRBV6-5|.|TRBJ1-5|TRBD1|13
TGTGCCAGCAGGACACAGGGGGCTCAGCCCCAGCATTTT
CASRTQGAQPQHF
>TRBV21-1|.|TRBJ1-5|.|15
TGTGCCAGGCGCGACAGGGCATATAGCAATCAGCCCCAGCATTTT
CARRDRAYSNQPQHF
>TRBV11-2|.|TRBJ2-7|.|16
TGTGCCAGCAGCCCAGCACAGGTCCCATATGTGAACGAGCAGTACTTC
CASSPAQVPYVNEQYF
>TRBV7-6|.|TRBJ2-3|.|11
TGTGCCAGCTCCACGGGGGATACGCAGTATTTT
CASSTGDTQYF
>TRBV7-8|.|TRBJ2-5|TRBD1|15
TGTGCCAGCAGCTTAGGCTCAGGGGGCCGGGAGACCCAGTACTTC
CASSLGSGGRETQYF
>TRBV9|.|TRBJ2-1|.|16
TGTGCCAGCAGCGTACCAGGGCTAGGCTCCTCCAATGAGCAGTTCTTC
CASSVPGLGSSNEQFF
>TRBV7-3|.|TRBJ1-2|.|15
TGTGCCAGCAGCCCTACAGCATTTTCCTACTATGGCTACACCTTC
CASSPTAFSYYGYTF
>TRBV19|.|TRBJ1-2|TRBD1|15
TGTGCCAGTAGTATGGGGAAGGGGGCGCATGGTGGCTACACCTTC
CASSMGKGAHGGYTF
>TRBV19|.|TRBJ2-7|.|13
TGTGCCAGTAGTACTCCGGGGGTGCGAAAGCAGTACTTC
CASSTPGVRKQYF
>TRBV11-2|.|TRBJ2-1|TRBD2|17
TGTGCCAGCAGCCCCGGGACTAGCGGGGGGGCGTACAATGAGCAGTTCTTC
CASSPGTSGGAYNEQFF
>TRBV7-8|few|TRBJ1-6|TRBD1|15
TGTGCCAGCAGCACTGGGACAGCCTATAATTCACCCCTCCACTTT
CASSTGTAYNSPLHF
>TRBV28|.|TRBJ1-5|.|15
TGTGCCAGCAGCAGGCCGGGAGGGAGCAATCAGCCCCAGCATTTT
CASSRPGGSNQPQHF
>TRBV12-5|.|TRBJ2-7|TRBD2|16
TGTGCTAGTGGTTTGGTAATAGCGGGGGATTGGTACGAGCAGTACTTC
CASGLVIAGDWYEQYF
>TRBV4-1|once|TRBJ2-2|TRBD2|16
TGCGCCAGCAGCCAAGATAGCGGGGGGGCCCGTGGGGAGCTGTTTTTT
CASSQDSGGARGELFF
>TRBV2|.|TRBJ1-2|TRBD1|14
TGTGCCAGCAGTAAGGACAGGTCCAACTATGGCTACACCTTC
CASSKDRSNYGYTF
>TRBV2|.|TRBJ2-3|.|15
TGTGCCAGCAGTCGGGACTCCGATTCAACAGATACGCAGTATTTT
CASSRDSDSTDTQYF
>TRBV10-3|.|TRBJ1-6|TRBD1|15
TGTGCCATCAGTAACCGGGACAGGGCAAATTCACCCCTCCACTTT
CAISNRDRANSPLHF
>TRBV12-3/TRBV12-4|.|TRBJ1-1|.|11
TGTGCCAGCAGTTTGGAGAATGAAGCTTTCTTT
CASSLENEAFF
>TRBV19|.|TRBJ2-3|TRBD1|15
TGTGCCAGTAGTGTTGGGACAGGGGGCACAGATACGCAGTATTTT
CASSVGTGGTDTQYF
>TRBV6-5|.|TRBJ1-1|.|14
TGTGCCAGCAGTTACTCGTGGCAGGCCACTGAAGCTTTCTTT
CASSYSWQATEAFF
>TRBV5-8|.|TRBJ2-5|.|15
TGTGCCAGCAGCTTGGTAAGGGGAGGCGGAGAGACCCAGTACTTC
CASSLVRGGGETQYF
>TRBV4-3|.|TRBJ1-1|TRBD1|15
TGCGCCAGCAGCCAAGGCTGGGACAGGACGAAGAGGGCTTTCTTT
CASSQGWDRTKRAFF
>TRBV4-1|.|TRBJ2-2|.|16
TGCGCCAGCAGCCCCCTCTTCGGGACAAACACCGGGGAGCTGTTTTTT
CASSPLFGTNTGELFF
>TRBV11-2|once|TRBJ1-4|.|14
TGTGCCACAGAAAGTCGCGCCCGGAGTGAAAAACTGTTTTTT
CATESRARSEKLFF